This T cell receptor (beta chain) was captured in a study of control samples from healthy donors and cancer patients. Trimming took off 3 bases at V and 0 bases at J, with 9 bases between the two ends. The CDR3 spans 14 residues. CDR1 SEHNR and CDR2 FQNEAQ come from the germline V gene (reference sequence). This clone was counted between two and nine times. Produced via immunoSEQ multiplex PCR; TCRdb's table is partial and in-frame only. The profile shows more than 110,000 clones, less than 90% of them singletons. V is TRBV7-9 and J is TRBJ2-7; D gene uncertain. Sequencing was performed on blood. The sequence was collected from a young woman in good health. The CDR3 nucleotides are TGTGCCAGCAGCTTCGGCTCGGCCTCCTACGAGCAGTACTTC. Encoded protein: CASSFGSASYEQYF.